A selection of T cell receptor beta chains follows, all from one sample in a study of response to subunit inactivated influenza vaccine. MiXCR, run by TCRdb on the RT-PCR reads, gives a single entry per CDR3 protein. The data show about 570,000 distinct CDR3 sequences, with 11% seen just once and more than 9.5% held by the top ten. These same data were also listed under a study on T cells expressing NK-cell markers.

Sequences were derived from PBMCs from blood, sampled on the day of vaccination. The source of these receptors is a man aged 45-60 years who received an inactivated influenza vaccine. CDR3s include the opening cysteine and the closing phenylalanine or tryptophan. Fields, in order: clone size, J gene, V gene, D gene, CDR3 protein, CDR3 DNA. A D gene is named only where the DNA matches it firmly. Expanded clones get a size class; other rows say once, few or many, or leave the size out.

few TRBJ2-3 TRBV5-1 TRBD1 CASSPPTGSGTDTQYF TGCGCCAGCAGCCCCCCGACAGGGTCGGGCACAGATACGCAGTATTTT
many TRBJ2-7 TRBV2 TRBD1 CASIVDRASSYEQYF TGTGCCAGCATCGTCGACAGGGCGAGCTCCTACGAGCAGTACTTC
many TRBJ2-1 TRBV29-1 - CSVDSVWGNEQFF TGCAGCGTCGACAGTGTTTGGGGGAATGAGCAGTTCTTC
many TRBJ2-7 TRBV12-3/TRBV12-4 - CASSRPAIEQYF TGTGCCAGCAGCCGGCCCGCCATTGAGCAGTACTTC
many TRBJ2-5 TRBV10-3 - CAISESRGQETQYF TGTGCCATCAGTGAGTCGAGAGGACAAGAGACCCAGTACTTC
- TRBJ1-4 TRBV20-1 TRBD1 CSAFTGGSLGEKLFF TGCAGTGCTTTTACAGGGGGATCGCTCGGTGAAAAACTGTTTTTT
- TRBJ1-1 TRBV14 - CASSHWNTEAFF TGTGCCAGCAGCCATTGGAACACTGAAGCTTTCTTT
few TRBJ2-6 TRBV30 - CAWTLGSGANVLTF TGTGCCTGGACGCTAGGATCTGGGGCCAACGTCCTGACTTTC
few TRBJ2-1 TRBV28 TRBD2 CASSSPPSGRDPNEQFF TGTGCCAGCAGTTCCCCTCCTAGCGGGAGAGATCCCAATGAGCAGTTCTTC
- TRBJ2-2 TRBV29-1 TRBD1 CSAYRDRDTGELFF TGCAGCGCGTACCGGGACAGAGACACCGGGGAGCTGTTTTTT
- TRBJ1-3 TRBV3-1 - CASSQGTLRGNTIYF TGTGCCAGCAGCCAAGGGACCCTTCGCGGAAACACCATATATTTT
many TRBJ2-1 TRBV24-1 TRBD1 CATSGDRGESSYNEQFF TGTGCCACCAGTGGGGACAGGGGAGAGAGCTCCTACAATGAGCAGTTCTTC
few TRBJ2-1 TRBV7-2 TRBD1 CASSLDSGQVNEQFF TGTGCCAGCAGCTTAGACTCTGGACAGGTGAATGAGCAGTTCTTC
few TRBJ2-1 TRBV5-4 TRBD2 CASSYPSGGNNEQFF TGTGCCAGCAGTTATCCTAGCGGGGGGAACAATGAGCAGTTCTTC
few TRBJ2-1 TRBV7-8 TRBD2 CASSLPGGDEQFF TGTGCCAGCAGCTTACCCGGGGGGGATGAGCAGTTCTTC
many TRBJ2-1 TRBV20-1 TRBD2 CSAEETSGRSQF TGCAGTGCGGAAGAGACTAGCGGGAGGTCACAATTC
- TRBJ2-7 TRBV12-3/TRBV12-4 - CASSPSAGSYEQYF TGTGCCAGCAGTCCTTCGGCAGGGTCCTACGAGCAGTACTTC
- TRBJ1-1 TRBV20-1 - CSANHLNTEAFF TGCAGTGCTAACCATCTGAACACTGAAGCTTTCTTT
- TRBJ2-2 TRBV4-2 TRBD2 CASSQETSGESRELFF TGTGCCAGCAGCCAAGAGACTAGCGGGGAGTCCAGGGAGCTGTTTTTT
- TRBJ2-7 TRBV12-3/TRBV12-4 - CASKIGGSPREQYF TGTGCCAGCAAGATCGGGGGTTCCCCTAGGGAGCAGTACTTC
many TRBJ2-7 TRBV12-3/TRBV12-4 TRBD2 CASSFTSGNSYEQYF TGTGCCAGCAGCTTTACTAGCGGAAACTCCTACGAGCAGTACTTC
few TRBJ2-7 TRBV7-8 - CASSQRRGERGNYEQYF TGTGCCAGCAGCCAACGAAGGGGCGAAAGGGGAAACTACGAGCAGTACTTC
few TRBJ2-5 TRBV13 TRBD2 CASSHRSGGQETQYF TGTGCCAGCAGTCACCGAAGCGGGGGGCAAGAGACCCAGTACTTC
- TRBJ2-3 TRBV21-1 - CASAGTSGTDTQYF TGTGCCAGCGCCGGGACTAGCGGTACAGATACGCAGTATTTT
many TRBJ2-7 TRBV29-1 - CSVEFSSHEQYF TGCAGCGTTGAATTCAGCAGCCACGAGCAGTACTTC
few TRBJ2-1 TRBV6-6 - CASSSSTGKQFF TGTGCCAGCAGTTCCTCGACGGGTAAGCAGTTCTTC
- TRBJ2-5 TRBV9 - CASSGGRGRQETQYF TGTGCCAGCAGCGGGGGCCGTGGGCGGCAAGAGACCCAGTACTTC
- TRBJ2-2 TRBV15 - CATSRATTYTGELFF TGTGCCACCAGCAGAGCTACAACATACACCGGGGAGCTGTTTTTT
- TRBJ2-5 TRBV12-3/TRBV12-4 - CASSFRGGGQKQETQYF TGTGCCAGCAGTTTTAGAGGGGGGGGACAAAAACAAGAGACCCAGTACTTC
few TRBJ1-5 TRBV28 - CASSLSGHRRQPQHF TGTGCCAGCAGTTTATCCGGCCATAGGAGGCAGCCCCAGCATTTT
- TRBJ2-1 TRBV6-5 - CASSYSFLGPAQFF TGTGCCAGCAGTTACTCGTTTTTGGGCCCGGCGCAGTTCTTC
few TRBJ2-1 TRBV28 - CASSFSRNPQNEQFF TGTGCCAGCAGTTTCTCCCGGAACCCACAAAATGAGCAGTTCTTC
few TRBJ2-7 TRBV28 - CASSLSDTRRQYF TGTGCCAGCAGTTTATCGGACACACGGAGGCAGTACTTC
- TRBJ2-7 TRBV28 TRBD2 CATGAGGLYEQYF TGTGCCACCGGAGCGGGAGGGCTCTACGAGCAGTACTTC
- TRBJ2-1 TRBV12-3/TRBV12-4 - CASSLAPSGGEQFF TGTGCCAGCAGTTTAGCGCCTTCCGGCGGAGAGCAGTTCTTC
- TRBJ2-7 TRBV9 TRBD1 CASSVSGTGVGEQYF TGTGCCAGCAGCGTATCCGGGACAGGGGTTGGGGAGCAGTACTTC
many TRBJ2-7 TRBV5-1 - CASSSNAREEQYF TGCGCCAGCAGCTCCAACGCACGGGAAGAGCAGTACTTC
- TRBJ1-6 TRBV12-3/TRBV12-4 - CASSSGVRHSPLHF TGTGCCAGCAGTTCCGGAGTCCGCCATTCACCCCTCCACTTT
few TRBJ2-1 TRBV10-3 TRBD2 CAIRASGSDEQFF TGTGCCATCAGGGCTAGCGGGAGCGATGAGCAGTTCTTC
- TRBJ2-7 TRBV18 TRBD1 CASSPRAGGSYEQYF TGTGCCAGCTCACCACGGGCAGGGGGAAGCTACGAGCAGTACTTC
few TRBJ1-6 TRBV28 TRBD1 CASTLLGQGGSPLHF TGTGCCAGCACCTTACTGGGACAGGGGGGTTCACCCCTCCACTTT
many TRBJ2-7 TRBV6-5 - CASSGGAYEQYF TGTGCCAGCAGTGGCGGGGCCTACGAGCAGTACTTC
- TRBJ2-7 TRBV18 - CASSPLRAHEQYF TGTGCCAGCTCCCCTCTCCGCGCCCACGAGCAGTACTTC
- TRBJ2-5 TRBV29-1 TRBD2 CSVEARVQRGDQETQYF TGCAGCGTTGAAGCCAGGGTCCAGCGGGGGGACCAAGAGACCCAGTACTTC
- TRBJ2-1 TRBV7-2 - CASSLDVTGNEQFF TGTGCCAGCAGCTTAGATGTCACGGGCAATGAGCAGTTCTTC
many TRBJ2-7 TRBV2 - CASSTGLSYEQYF TGTGCCAGCAGTACGGGACTCTCCTACGAGCAGTACTTC
- TRBJ2-1 TRBV12-3/TRBV12-4 - CASSSPARDWDEQFF TGTGCCAGCAGTTCCCCGGCAAGGGATTGGGATGAGCAGTTCTTC
- TRBJ1-1 TRBV7-9 - CASSSPPGGGAEAFF TGTGCCAGCAGCTCCCCTCCCGGCGGGGGCGCTGAAGCTTTCTTT
many TRBJ1-3 TRBV3-1 - CASSHGPGTQNTIYF TGTGCCAGCAGCCATGGCCCCGGGACGCAAAACACCATATATTTT
- TRBJ1-1 TRBV10-3 TRBD1 CAITEGQGLNTEAFF TGTGCCATCACCGAGGGACAGGGTTTGAACACTGAAGCTTTCTTT
few TRBJ1-1 TRBV7-8 TRBD1 CASSLMGQGARAFF TGTGCCAGCAGCTTAATGGGACAGGGGGCTCGAGCTTTCTTT
few TRBJ2-6 TRBV20-1 TRBD2 CSARSGTSYSGANVLTF TGCAGTGCTAGGTCCGGGACTAGTTATTCTGGGGCCAACGTCCTGACTTTC
- TRBJ2-7 TRBV5-1 TRBD1 CASSLAGDRPTYEQYF TGCGCCAGCAGCTTGGCTGGGGACAGACCAACCTACGAGCAGTACTTC
- TRBJ2-3 TRBV4-1 - CASSQAQSTDTQYF TGCGCCAGCAGCCAAGCACAGAGCACAGATACGCAGTATTTT